This is a list of T cell receptor beta chains from one sample in a study of T cells in Graves' hyperthyroidism and ophthalmopathy. Using its own MiXCR run on the multiplex PCR reads, TCRdb lists one record per CDR3 protein. Of about 770,000 distinct CDR3 sequences listed, 18% were seen once; the top ten hold 15% to 20%. Sequenced: blood. These receptor sequences come from a woman aged 45-65 years with Graves' hyperthyroidism that later progressed to Graves' ophthalmopathy. The CDR3 runs from the conserved cysteine through the conserved F or W. Fields, in order: V gene, J gene, D gene, clone size, CDR3 DNA, CDR3 protein. A D gene is named only where the DNA matches it firmly. Part of the rows lack a size; the others show once, few, many or a class for expanded clones.

>TRBV18|TRBJ2-1|TRBD2|many
TGTGCCAGCTCACCACTGGTAGCGGGGGGCCACCATGAGCAGTTCTTC
CASSPLVAGGHHEQFF
>TRBV6-5|TRBJ2-2|TRBD1|.
TGTGCCAGCAGTTACTGGTTACGTGCGACAGGGGTTCCCGGGGAGCTGTTTTTT
CASSYWLRATGVPGELFF
>TRBV7-9|TRBJ1-2|TRBD1|.
TGTGCCAGCAGTCACGTTAGGACAGGGAGCGTGTCTACCTATGGCTACACCTTC
CASSHVRTGSVSTYGYTF
>TRBV6-2/TRBV6-3|TRBJ2-1|.|few
TGTGCCAGCACCCAGGGTACCGACCCCTACAATGAGCAGTTCTTC
CASTQGTDPYNEQFF
>TRBV2|TRBJ1-1|.|many
TGTGCCAGCAGCAGGGTAACTGAAGCTTTCTTT
CASSRVTEAFF
>TRBV3-1|TRBJ1-4|.|many
TGTGCCAGCAGCCCTATCGGGATACCGAATGAAAAACTGTTTTTT
CASSPIGIPNEKLFF
>TRBV6-5|TRBJ1-2|.|many
TGTGCCAGCAGTTACTCAGACAGTGACTATGGCTACACCTTC
CASSYSDSDYGYTF
>TRBV12-3/TRBV12-4|TRBJ1-3|.|few
TGTGCCAGTTGCCCCTCTGGAAACACCATATATTTT
CASCPSGNTIYF
>TRBV9|TRBJ1-2|.|.
TGTGCCAGCAGTGTGACCCCGGGGGCTGACTATGGCTACACCTTC
CASSVTPGADYGYTF
>TRBV2|TRBJ1-2|TRBD1|.
TGTGCCAGCAGCCTACAGGGGCTTCTAACTAAAGGCTACACCTTC
CASSLQGLLTKGYTF
>TRBV15|TRBJ1-5|.|few
TGTGCCACCAGCAGAGATTTAACCGCCTATAGCAATCAGCCCCAGCATTTT
CATSRDLTAYSNQPQHF
>TRBV15|TRBJ2-1|.|.
TGTGCCACCAGCAGAGAGGTAAAGAGCTCCTACAATGAGCAGTTCTTC
CATSREVKSSYNEQFF
>TRBV19|TRBJ1-2|.|few
TGTGCCAGTAGTATAGTTGGACAGACGAAGGGTGGCTACACCTTC
CASSIVGQTKGGYTF
>TRBV27|TRBJ1-6|TRBD1|few
TGTGCCAGCAGTCCGGACAGGGTAGGAAATTCACCCCTCCACTTT
CASSPDRVGNSPLHF
>TRBV11-2|TRBJ1-1|.|many
TGTGCCAGCAGCTTAGGAGGGGACGCTTTCTTT
CASSLGGDAFF
>TRBV4-1|TRBJ1-2|TRBD1|many
TGCGCCAGCAGCCATGACAGGGGCTCCTATGGCTACACCTTC
CASSHDRGSYGYTF
>TRBV7-2|TRBJ1-1|.|many
TGTGCCAGCAGCTCTCCACGAGACAGGTTCGATACTGAAGCTTTCTTT
CASSSPRDRFDTEAFF
>TRBV29-1|TRBJ2-7|.|.
TGCAGCGCAGCAGGGAGCTCCTACGAGCAGTACTTC
CSAAGSSYEQYF
>TRBV4-1|TRBJ2-7|.|.
TGCGCCAGCAGCTATAAGGAAGAGGGCTACGAGCAGTACTTC
CASSYKEEGYEQYF
>TRBV3-1|TRBJ1-2|TRBD1|many
TGTGCCAGCAGCCAAGATTTAGGGGGCGATTTTAACTATGGCTACACCTTC
CASSQDLGGDFNYGYTF
>TRBV20-1|TRBJ2-7|TRBD2|.
TGCAGTGCTAGTAACCCTAGCGGGGGTTATGGCGACGAGCAGTACTTC
CSASNPSGGYGDEQYF
>TRBV9|TRBJ2-1|TRBD2|many
TGTGCCAGCAGCCTGACTAGCGGGGGAAATGAGCAGTTCTTC
CASSLTSGGNEQFF
>TRBV20-1|TRBJ2-5|.|few
TGCAGCTTCCCTGGACAGCTATCGGAGACCCAGTACTTC
CSFPGQLSETQYF
>TRBV7-2|TRBJ2-3|TRBD2|many
TGTGCCAGCAGCTGGAGAGCGGGGGGCACAGATACGCAGTATTTT
CASSWRAGGTDTQYF
>TRBV6-1|TRBJ2-3|TRBD2|many
TGTGCCAGCACCAGACCGAGCGGGGAATGGTACCAAGATACGCAGTATTTT
CASTRPSGEWYQDTQYF
>TRBV19|TRBJ1-1|TRBD1|few
TGTGCCAGTAGTACGGACAGGACGAGTACTGAAGCTTTCTTT
CASSTDRTSTEAFF
>TRBV10-3|TRBJ2-5|.|few
TGTGCCATCAGTGAGTCTCCAGGACGGGGGGAGACCCAGTACTTC
CAISESPGRGETQYF
>TRBV18|TRBJ2-2|.|few
TGTGCCAGCTCATCGGGTCCTCCTGGGGAGCTGTTTTTT
CASSSGPPGELFF
>TRBV6-1|TRBJ2-3|TRBD2|few
TGTGCCAGCAGTGAAAGTCCTACTAGCGCAGATACGCAGTATTTT
CASSESPTSADTQYF
>TRBV6-2/TRBV6-3|TRBJ1-2|.|.
TGTGCCAGCAGTTACTCAGAGACAGATGATAGCTACACCTTC
CASSYSETDDSYTF
>TRBV12-3/TRBV12-4|TRBJ2-3|TRBD2|many
TGTGCCAGCAGCCTGGGACTAGCGGGGTGGTTGACGGATTCAGATACGCAGTATTTT
CASSLGLAGWLTDSDTQYF
>TRBV3-1|TRBJ2-7|TRBD2|many
TGTGCCAGCAGCCAATGGGCTAGCGGGGGAAGCTCCTACGAGCAGTACTTC
CASSQWASGGSSYEQYF
>TRBV11-2|TRBJ2-1|TRBD2|many
TGTGCCAGCAGCTTAGCGACTAGCGGGGAGGAGCAGTTCTTC
CASSLATSGEEQFF
>TRBV19|TRBJ2-2|.|.
TGTGCCAGTAGTATAGCCGGGACACCCAACACCGGGGAGCTGTTTTTT
CASSIAGTPNTGELFF
>TRBV3-1|TRBJ1-2|.|many
TGTGCCAGCAGCCAATGGGAGGGCGGCTACACCTTC
CASSQWEGGYTF
>TRBV12-3/TRBV12-4|TRBJ2-1|.|many
TGTGCCAGCAGTTTAGATGGGACAATAGCCTACAATGAGCAGTTCTTC
CASSLDGTIAYNEQFF
>TRBV7-3|TRBJ2-3|TRBD2|few
TGTGCCAGCAGCAAAGATCGGGGCGGGGGGTTCGATACGCAGTATTTT
CASSKDRGGGFDTQYF
>TRBV18|TRBJ1-5|TRBD1|many
TGTGCCAGCTCACAAAACCCCGGGACAGGCCGCCAGCCCCAGCATTTT
CASSQNPGTGRQPQHF
>TRBV5-4|TRBJ2-1|TRBD1|few
TGTGCCAGCGAAACCAGGACAGGGAGCTCCTACAATGAGCAGTTCTTC
CASETRTGSSYNEQFF
>TRBV10-1|TRBJ2-1|.|few
TGCGCCAGCAGTGAGACCGGGTACGGTTACAATGAGCAGTTCTTC
CASSETGYGYNEQFF
>TRBV10-1|TRBJ2-7|.|.
TGCGCCAGCAGGGAGGGCCCCGAGGTCTACGAGCAGTACTTC
CASREGPEVYEQYF
>TRBV6-1|TRBJ1-2|.|few
TGTGCCAGCAGCCAGGGGCCCATGTGGGGCTACACCTTC
CASSQGPMWGYTF
>TRBV7-6|TRBJ1-2|TRBD1|once
TGTGCCAGCAGCTTTGGGGACAGGACCAGTAATGGCTACACCTTC
CASSFGDRTSNGYTF
>TRBV20-1|TRBJ2-4|.|few
TGCAGTGCTGGAAAGAGCGGGTACATTCAGTACTTC
CSAGKSGYIQYF
>TRBV11-2|TRBJ2-7|TRBD1|many
TGTGCCAGCAGCTTTAACCGGGACAGGGTCTACGAGCAGTACTTC
CASSFNRDRVYEQYF
>TRBV4-1|TRBJ1-2|TRBD1|few
TGCGCCAGCAGCCAAGCAGGGGGGAACTATGGCTACACCTTC
CASSQAGGNYGYTF
>TRBV29-1|TRBJ1-1|.|.
TGCAGCGGCGGACACCGGAACACTGAAGCTTTCTTT
CSGGHRNTEAFF